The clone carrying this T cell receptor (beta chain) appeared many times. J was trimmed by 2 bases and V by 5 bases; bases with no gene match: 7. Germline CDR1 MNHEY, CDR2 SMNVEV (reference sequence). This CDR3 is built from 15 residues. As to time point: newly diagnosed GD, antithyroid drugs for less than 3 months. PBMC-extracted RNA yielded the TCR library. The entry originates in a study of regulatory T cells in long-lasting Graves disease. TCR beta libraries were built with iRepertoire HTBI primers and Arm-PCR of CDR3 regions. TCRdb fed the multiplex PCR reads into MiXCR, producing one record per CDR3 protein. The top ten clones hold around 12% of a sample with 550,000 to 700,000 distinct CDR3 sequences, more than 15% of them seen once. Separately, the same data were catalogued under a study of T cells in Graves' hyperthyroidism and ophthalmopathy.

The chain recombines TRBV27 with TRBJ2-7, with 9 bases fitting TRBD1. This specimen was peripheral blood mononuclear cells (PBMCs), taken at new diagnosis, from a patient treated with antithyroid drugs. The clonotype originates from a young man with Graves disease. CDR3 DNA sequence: TGTGCCAGCAGTCACGTCCGGGACAGGGCCTACGAGCAGTACTTC. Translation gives CASSHVRDRAYEQYF.